The present entry profiles one TCR beta chain with its context. This entry belongs to a study of OX40 agonist ivuxolimab in advanced cancers. In the study overall: Administration of intravenous ivuxolimab to patients occurred every 2 weeks at 0.01 to 10 mg/kg. The diagnoses of dose-escalation patients were hepatocellular carcinoma, melanoma, renal cell or head and neck cancer.

Profiled with immunoSEQ multiplex PCR; TCRdb holds only in-frame clones, not every one. The table lists 42,000 or so clones, approximately 78% of them singletons. Germline trimming cut 1 base from V and 7 bases from J; bases unmatched to any gene: 3. Germline values: CDR1 SGHTA, CDR2 FQGNSA. The CDR3 spans 15 residues. The source was CD4+ or CD8+ T cells sorted from blood, collected in a trial of the OX40 agonist ivuxolimab. The chain uses TRBV7-2 and TRBJ2-1, with 11 bases matching TRBD2. The TCR comes from an adult with an advanced solid tumor such as melanoma, head and neck, liver or kidney cancer. The CDR3 DNA is TGTGCCAGCAGCTTAGGCCCTAGCGGGGGGAATGAGCAGTTCTTC. Encoded protein: CASSLGPSGGNEQFF.